The 9 T cell receptor beta chains below all came from one sample that was sequenced in a study of T cells in Graves' hyperthyroidism and ophthalmopathy. The source material, RNA transcripts, was used to amplify TCR beta CDR3 regions. Initially, a first-round RT-PCR of the TCR CDR3 employed the HTBI primer set. MiXCR, applied by TCRdb to the multiplex PCR reads, yields one record per CDR3 protein. The sample records about 610,000 distinct CDR3 sequences, roughly 14% being singletons. Sample: blood. Source of these receptors: a woman in her thirties or forties with Graves' ophthalmopathy.

This clonotype has a count of ten or more. This chain's CDR3 is CASSLRTGDGKTQYF. CDR3 in DNA: TGTGCCAGCAGTCTCAGGACAGGGGATGGGAAGACCCAGTACTTC. This chain uses TRBV11-2 with TRBJ2-5, with TRBD1 identical over 9 bases. Germline-derived CDR1 and CDR2 are SGHAT and FQNNGV. J gave up 6 bases and V 6 bases, and 11 bases lay outside the gene matches. The length of the CDR3 is 15 residues.

This clonotype occurred many times. The CDR3 is CASSFLQGYGYTF. CDR3 nucleotide sequence: TGCGCCAGCAGCTTTTTACAGGGCTATGGCTACACCTTC. The rearrangement uses TRBV5-1 and TRBJ1-2, with a weak D call TRBD1 (6 bases). This CDR3 spans 13 amino acids. With 2 bases removed from V and 4 bases from J, the gap between germline ends came to 9 bases. CDR1 is SGHRS, CDR2 YFSETQ, per germline.

This clonotype came up a few times. This chain uses TRBV19 with TRBJ1-1; 8 bases agree with TRBD1. The germline gives CDR1 LNHDA, CDR2 SQIVND (reference sequence). This CDR3 region has 16 residues. V dropped 4 bases and J dropped 2; count of bases not matched to a gene: 9. CDR3 sequence reads: CASSSRGTGVNTEAFF. The CDR3 region has the DNA TGTGCCAGTAGTAGCCGCGGGACAGGCGTTAACACTGAAGCTTTCTTT.

Concerning this clonotype itself: Since a much larger clone is just one base distant, this may be a read error. The DNA is omitted, as the CDR3 cannot be located on it reliably, and the CDR3 follows TCRdb's listing. The chain links TRBV9 to TRBJ1-1; TRBD1 is the table's D call and was not checked against the DNA. Including both end residues, the CDR3 is 13 amino acids long. The germline V gene has CDR1 SGDLS and CDR2 YYNGEE. This CDR3 is CASSVGAGSVSFF.

The chain combines TRBV28 with TRBJ2-7, with 11 positions matching TRBD1. The V gene end was trimmed by 3 bases and the J gene end by 4 bases; junction bases not matched to a gene: 11. Per the germline V gene, CDR1 is MDHEN and CDR2 is SYDVKM. This CDR3 region has 17 residues. CDR3 sequence (DNA): TGTGCCAGCAGTTTTCCTTTGGACAGGGGGCATCTATACGAGCAGTACTTC. This codes for CASSFPLDRGHLYEQYF.

This clonotype was seen at least ten times. The chain is built from TRBV6-2 or TRBV6-3 and TRBJ2-5; the D is unclear. This CDR3 comprises 14 residues. Per the germline V gene, CDR1 is MNHEY and CDR2 is SVGEGT. Trimming stripped 6 bases from V and 0 bases from J, with 11 bases between. In DNA, the CDR3 is TGTGCCAGCAGACCCGACGGCCACCAAGAGACCCAGTACTTC. Encoded protein: CASRPDGHQETQYF.

This clonotype was found many times. This chain joins TRBV2 and TRBJ1-5; a possible D gene is TRBD1 (5 bases). V was clipped by 3 bases and J by 1 base, with 10 bases between them. In germline, CDR1 is SNHLY, CDR2 FYNNEI. This CDR3 comprises 15 residues. CDR3 region: CASSELGGSNQPQHF. CDR3 nucleotides: TGTGCCAGCAGTGAGCTCGGGGGAAGCAATCAGCCCCAGCATTTT.

This clonotype was seen ten or more times. The chain combines TRBV28 with TRBJ1-1; D is unclear. CDR1 and CDR2 from the germline V gene are MDHEN and SYDVKM. The germline V and J ends were trimmed by 3 bases and 1 base, with 9 bases remaining between them. There are 14 residues in the CDR3. The CDR3 nucleotides are TGTGCCAGCAGTTTCCCTTGGGCGAACACTGAAGCTTTCTTT. The encoded protein is CASSFPWANTEAFF.

This clonotype was picked up many times. The chain couples TRBV29-1 to TRBJ1-1; D is possibly TRBD1 (5 bases). The CDR3 consists of 15 residues. Trimming stripped 4 bases from V and 4 bases from J, with 19 bases between. Germline V gene sequence: CDR1 SQVTM, CDR2 ANQGSEA. CDR3 nucleotides: TGCAGCGTTGGAACGGACCGGACGGGGGGCACTGAAGCTTTCTTT. It is translated as CSVGTDRTGGTEAFF.